This T cell receptor (beta chain) stems from a study of T cell responses to AZD1222 COVID-19 vaccine. Overall study results and limits: Donors were largely white British and mainly female; clonal diversity was possibly underestimated.

Method: immunoSEQ multiplex PCR; TCRdb's copy keeps in-frame clones and lacks some. The table lists around 83,000 clones, 75% to 95% of them singletons. Trimming took 4 bases from V and 7 from J, leaving 7 bases between them. The CDR3 extends over 12 amino acids. In germline, CDR1 is SNHLY, CDR2 FYNNEI. Concerning this clone: Antigen specificity is unknown.

The TCR was taken from an adult who received the AZD1222 COVID-19 vaccine. The chain recombines TRBV2 with TRBJ2-2; unclear D gene. The material sequenced was peripheral blood, taken 28 days after the second AZD1222 dose. Here the CDR3 DNA reads TGTGCCAGCAGTGGAGGCGTCGGGGAGCTGTTTTTT. It specifies CASSGGVGELFF.